A single sample gave rise to the 32 T cell receptor beta chains below, sequenced in a study of T cell changes during pregnancy in multiple sclerosis. Assay used: immunoSEQ multiplex PCR; TCRdb lists only in-frame clones, some missing. This table holds roughly 76,000 clones, about 93% found once. Sequenced here: CD4+ T cells from peripheral blood mononuclear cells, sampled in the second trimester of pregnancy. The receptor set was obtained from a female donor with multiple sclerosis, enrolled in a pregnancy study.

This chain links TRBV14 with TRBJ2-7; 13 nucleotides match TRBD2. The V segment lost 4 bases and the J segment 6 bases; nucleotides outside the gene matches: 9. CDR1 is SGHDN and CDR2 is FVKESK in the germline V gene. This CDR3 region has 16 residues. CDR3 loop: CASSLTGTSGTFEQYF. CDR3 nucleotides: TGTGCCAGCAGCCTTACCGGGACTAGCGGGACTTTCGAGCAGTACTTC.

The chain couples TRBV29-1 to TRBJ2-3; D possibly corresponds to TRBD2 (6 bases). Trimming removed 2 bases from V and 0 bases from J, with 15 bases in between. CDR1 and CDR2 (germline): SQVTM, ANQGSEA. This CDR3 contains 16 residues. The CDR3 protein is CSVENRLVTSTDTQYF. The CDR3, as DNA: TGCAGCGTTGAAAATCGACTAGTGACTAGCACAGATACGCAGTATTTT.

V and J are TRBV10-3 and TRBJ1-5; maybe TRBD1 (6 bases). V lost 6 bases to trimming and J lost 0 bases, with 12 bases between them. This CDR3 contains 15 residues. Germline V gives CDR1 ENHRY, CDR2 SYGVKD. CDR3 nucleotide sequence: TGTGCCATCAGGCGGACAGTGTATAGCAATCAGCCCCAGCATTTT. This gives the protein CAIRRTVYSNQPQHF.

The chain links TRBV7-9 to TRBJ1-1, with D tentatively TRBD1 (6 bases). Germline CDR1 reads SEHNR; CDR2 reads FQNEAQ (reference sequence). Trimming pared 5 bases from V and 4 bases from J, leaving 14 bases between. CDR3 size: 14 residues. The CDR3 here is CASSTGQLGTEAFF. In nucleotides, the CDR3 is TGTGCCAGCAGCACCGGACAGTTAGGCACTGAAGCTTTCTTT. Looking up the rest from reference TRBV7-9 and TRBJ1-1 gives the full variable domain: DTGVSQNPRHKITKRGQNVTFRCDPISEHNRLYWYRQTLGQGPEFLTYFQNEAQLEKSRLLSDRFSAERPKGSFSTLEIQRTEQGDSAMYLCASSTGQLGTEAFFGQGTRLTVV.

The chain links TRBV6-1 to TRBJ2-3; 10 nucleotides line up with TRBD1. CDR1 is MNHNS, CDR2 SASEGT, per germline. V lost 2 bases and J lost 3; bases outside the gene matches: 2. This CDR3 region has 15 residues. Here the CDR3 DNA reads TGTGCCAGCAGTGAACTGGGACAGGGGACAGATACGCAGTATTTT. Translation gives CASSELGQGTDTQYF.

The rearrangement links TRBV18 to TRBJ2-3; 8 bases match TRBD1. The V and J ends lost 3 bases and 3 bases, in that order; junction bases with no gene match: 11. The length of the CDR3 is 17 residues. The V gene's germline CDR1 is KGHSH and CDR2 LQKENI. CDR3 in DNA: TGTGCCAGCTCACCTCGCATAACAGGGGGTTGGACAGATACGCAGTATTTT. This sequence encodes CASSPRITGGWTDTQYF.

The chain carries TRBV28 and TRBJ2-1; TRBD2 aligns across 7 bases. CDR1 MDHEN and CDR2 SYDVKM come from the germline V gene. The CDR3 length is 16 residues. V shed 1 base and J 3 bases; nucleotides not matched to a gene: 6. The CDR3 DNA reads TGTGCCAGCAGTTTATCTGGACTAGAGGGCTACAATGAGCAGTTCTTC. Its protein product is CASSLSGLEGYNEQFF.

The chain links TRBV7-2 to TRBJ2-7; no firm D call. Germline CDR1 SGHTA, CDR2 FQGNSA. The CDR3 runs to 12 residues. Trimming left V 4 bases short and J 2 bases short, with 6 bases between. The CDR3: CASSSVPYEQYF. In nucleotides, the CDR3 is TGTGCCAGCAGCTCTGTTCCCTACGAGCAGTACTTC.

The V and J genes are TRBV7-5 and TRBJ1-1; the D call of TRBD1 is as the table states it, not checked on the DNA. TRBV7-5 has pseudogene status. This CDR3 has 13 amino acids. In DNA form, the CDR3 reads TGTGCCAGAAGCTTACAGGGTGAGTCTGAAGCTTTCTTT. This encodes CARSLQGESEAFF.

The V gene is TRBV10-3, the J gene TRBJ1-2, with TRBD1 identical over 9 bases. The junction had 10 bases not matched to a gene; V was cut back by 3 bases and J by 2 bases. The CDR3 has 17 residues. Germline V gives CDR1 ENHRY, CDR2 SYGVKD. CDR3 amino acids: CAISDPPADRGNYGYTF. In nucleotides, the CDR3 is TGTGCCATCAGTGACCCCCCCGCTGACAGGGGGAACTATGGCTACACCTTC.

DNA for the CDR3: TGTGCCAGCAGCTTTGGCCAGAGGGAGACCCAGTACTTC. This codes for CASSFGQRETQYF. The V and J genes are TRBV7-3 and TRBJ2-5; no clear D. Trimming removed 3 bases from V and 5 bases from J, with 10 bases in between. Germline V lookup: CDR1 SGHTA, CDR2 FQGTGA. There are 13 residues in the CDR3.

The chain uses TRBV30 and TRBJ2-7; TRBD2 matches 12 bases. The junction had 2 bases not matched to a gene; V was cut back by 0 bases and J by 5 bases. The germline V gene has CDR1 GTSNPN and CDR2 SVGIG (reference sequence). This CDR3 spans 14 amino acids. The CDR3 loop is CAWSVRTSGDEQYF. CDR3 bases: TGTGCCTGGAGTGTACGGACTAGCGGGGACGAGCAGTACTTC.

The chain has TRBV28 and TRBJ1-2; D is ambiguous. Germline V gene sequence: CDR1 MDHEN, CDR2 SYDVKM. This CDR3 has 12 amino acids. The ends were cut back, 7 bases at V and 7 bases at J, with 13 bases in the middle. CDR3 coding DNA: TGTGCCAGCACCGCGGGGTTTCGTGGCTACACCTTC. This codes for CASTAGFRGYTF.

This clone was seen a handful of times. The chain combines TRBV4-1 with TRBJ1-2; TRBD1 matches at 9 bases. V trimming: 2 bases; J trimming: 4 bases; junction bases outside the gene matches: 5. Germline CDR1 reads MGHRA; CDR2 reads YSYEKL. The CDR3 length is 15 residues. In nucleotides, the CDR3 is TGCGCCAGCAGCCAAACAGGGGGCAGAGGCTATGGCTACACCTTC. It codes for CASSQTGGRGYGYTF.

The chain joins TRBV6-5 to TRBJ2-2, with a possible D match to TRBD1 (6 bases). CDR1 and CDR2 (germline): MNHEY, SVGAGI. V was cut by 3 bases and J by 2 bases, with 13 bases left in between. The CDR3 extends over 16 amino acids. The CDR3, as DNA: TGTGCCAGCAGTTATTATGGCAGGGGAAACACCGGGGAGCTGTTTTTT. Translation gives CASSYYGRGNTGELFF.

The chain couples TRBV2 to TRBJ1-1; D gene ambiguous. This CDR3 has 13 residues. With 6 bases removed from V and 0 bases from J, the gap between germline ends came to 8 bases. Germline CDR1 SNHLY, CDR2 FYNNEI. The CDR3 DNA is TGTGCCAGCAGGTCACAGCTGAACACTGAAGCTTTCTTT. Protein product: CASRSQLNTEAFF.

Here the CDR3 reads CASSPKDVRGYTF. In DNA, the CDR3 is TGTGCCAGCAGCCCTAAAGATGTCCGAGGCTACACCTTC. The V gene is TRBV11-2, the J gene TRBJ1-2; D is ambiguous. This CDR3 has 13 amino acids. Trimming shortened V by 5 bases and J by 8 bases, and 15 bases separated the two germline ends. Germline CDR1 reads SGHAT; CDR2 reads FQNNGV.

The V and J genes are TRBV5-1 and TRBJ1-1; a weak D match, TRBD1 (6 bases). CDR1 SGHRS and CDR2 YFSETQ come from the germline V gene. This CDR3 contains 15 residues. Trimming pared 4 bases from V and 2 bases from J, leaving 15 bases between. The CDR3 protein is CASSRGQITNTEAFF. CDR3 DNA sequence: TGCGCCAGCAGCCGTGGACAGATCACTAACACTGAAGCTTTCTTT.

This clone was observed once. The rearrangement links TRBV27 to TRBJ2-1, with 8 bases that match TRBD1. V was pared by 5 bases and J by 6 bases, with 12 bases of the junction left unmatched. CDR1 MNHEY and CDR2 SMNVEV come from the germline V gene (reference sequence). There are 16 residues in the CDR3. The CDR3 reads CASSEPGTGSRNEQFF. CDR3 coding DNA: TGTGCCAGCAGTGAACCCGGGACAGGCTCGCGCAATGAGCAGTTCTTC.

The chain is built from TRBV29-1 and TRBJ2-7; 10 bases are a match to TRBD2. The CDR3 spans 15 residues. Losses at the gene ends were 1 base for V and 1 base for J; bases not matched to a gene: 4. Per the germline V gene, CDR1 is SQVTM and CDR2 is ANQGSEA. CDR3 amino acids: CSVEGLAGASYEQYF. The DNA for the CDR3 is TGCAGCGTTGAAGGGCTAGCGGGGGCGTCCTACGAGCAGTACTTC.

The chain recombines TRBV5-1 with TRBJ1-4; TRBD1 is a possible D gene (5 bases). Germline CDR1 reads SGHRS; CDR2 reads YFSETQ. CDR3 length equals 17 residues. Between the trimmed V and J ends, which lost 0 bases and 4 bases, there was a span of 16 bases. The CDR3 is CASSLDARGEINEKLFF. CDR3 coding DNA: TGCGCCAGCAGCTTGGACGCGCGGGGGGAAATTAATGAAAAACTGTTTTTT.

The chain links TRBV18 to TRBJ2-1; D possibly corresponds to TRBD2 (5 bases). CDR3 size: 17 residues. Trimming took 4 bases from V and 10 from J, leaving 26 bases between them. Germline V gene data show CDR1 as KGHSH and CDR2 as LQKENI. CDR3 loop: CASSLTNTRYKSYEQFF. The CDR3 nucleotides are TGTGCCAGCTCACTAACAAACACTAGATACAAAAGCTACGAGCAGTTCTTC.

The rearrangement joins TRBV7-2 to TRBJ1-1; D unresolved. CDR1 and CDR2 from the germline V gene are SGHTA and FQGNSA. The V end was cut by 2 bases, the J end by 6 bases, with 7 bases between. The CDR3 loop spans 12 amino acids. The CDR3 DNA reads as TGTGCCAGCAGCTTAAGAGGCCCTGAAGCTTTCTTT. Translating gives CASSLRGPEAFF. The whole variable domain, filled in from reference TRBV7-2 and TRBJ1-1, reads GAGVSQSPSNKVTEKGKDVELRCDPISGHTALYWYRQSLGQGLEFLIYFQGNSAPDKSGLPSDRFSAERTGGSVSTLTIQRTQQEDSAVYLCASSLRGPEAFFGQGTRLTVV.

The rearrangement links TRBV19 to TRBJ2-7; perhaps TRBD1 as D (6 bases). CDR1 is LNHDA, CDR2 SQIVND, per germline (reference sequence). The CDR3 length is 15 residues. Deletions cut 10 bases from V and 5 bases from J, with 24 bases between. The CDR3 loop is CATGAGVAPSNEQYF. The CDR3, as DNA: TGTGCCACCGGGGCAGGGGTAGCACCTAGCAACGAGCAGTACTTC.

This chain links TRBV11-3 with TRBJ2-1; TRBD2 might be the D (6 bases). The CDR3 runs to 13 residues. CDR1 is SGHNT, CDR2 YENEEA, per germline. Trimming left V 4 bases short and J 2 bases short, with 6 bases between. The DNA of the CDR3 is TGTGCCAGCAGCTGGGGGGCCTACAATGAGCAGTTCTTC. Protein: CASSWGAYNEQFF.

The genes are TRBV27 and TRBJ1-1, with D unresolved. V was pared by 1 base and J by 1 base, with 4 bases between. CDR1 is MNHEY and CDR2 is SMNVEV in the germline V gene (reference sequence). This CDR3 comprises 13 residues. CDR3 sequence reads: CASSLFKNTEAFF. In DNA, the CDR3 is TGTGCCAGCAGTTTATTTAAGAACACTGAAGCTTTCTTT.

V and J are TRBV7-6 and TRBJ2-7; 11 nucleotides agree with TRBD1. Unmatched junction bases numbered 3, after V lost 1 base and J lost 4 bases. Germline CDR1 SGHVS, CDR2 FNYEAQ. The CDR3 runs 15 residues. CDR3: CASSLGTGGTYEQYF. Here the CDR3 DNA reads TGTGCCAGCAGCTTAGGGACAGGGGGCACGTACGAGCAGTACTTC. Filled out from reference TRBV7-6 and TRBJ2-7, the complete variable domain reads GAGVSQSPRYKVTKRGQDVALRCDPISGHVSLYWYRQALGQGPEFLTYFNYEAQQDKSGLPNDRFSAERPEGSISTLTIQRTEQRDSAMYRCASSLGTGGTYEQYFGPGTRLTVT.

V and J are TRBV5-4 and TRBJ2-3; TRBD2 aligns across 9 bases. The CDR3 covers 16 residues. Germline CDR1 is SGHNT and CDR2 is YYREEE (reference sequence). With V trimmed by 0 bases and J by 3 bases, 5 bases remained unmatched. Here the CDR3 reads CASSLGGGGETDTQYF. As DNA, the CDR3 is TGTGCCAGCAGCTTGGGCGGGGGGGGCGAAACAGATACGCAGTATTTT.

CDR3 sequence reads: CASSSGQGLTGELFF. CDR3 DNA: TGTGCCAGCAGCTCGGGACAGGGTCTCACCGGGGAGCTGTTTTTT. This sequence joins TRBV5-4 and TRBJ2-2, with 9 nucleotides matching TRBD1. This CDR3 is 15 amino acids long. Germline V gives CDR1 SGHNT, CDR2 YYREEE (reference sequence). V lost 3 bases to trimming and J lost 4 bases; unmatched junction nucleotides: 4. The full variable domain, in which reference TRBV5-4 and TRBJ2-2 provide the parts outside the CDR3, is ETGVTQSPTHLIKTRGQQVTLRCSSQSGHNTVSWYQQALGQGPQFIFQYYREEENGRGNFPPRFSGLQFPNYSSELNVNALELDDSALYLCASSSGQGLTGELFFGEGSRLTVL.

The V call is TRBV18, the J call TRBJ2-7, with TRBD1 matching over 10 bases. This CDR3 is 16 amino acids long. CDR1 is KGHSH, CDR2 LQKENI, per germline. J lost 6 bases, V lost 1 base, and 9 bases had no gene match. CDR3: CASSPLCGTGVCEQYF. The CDR3 DNA follows: TGTGCCAGCTCACCACTGTGTGGGACAGGGGTTTGCGAGCAGTACTTC.

The gene calls are TRBV7-2 and TRBJ1-2; TRBD1 aligns across 7 bases. CDR1 and CDR2 from the germline V gene are SGHTA and FQGNSA. CDR3 size: 15 residues. The V segment lost 4 bases and the J segment 7 bases; nucleotides outside the gene matches: 12. The CDR3 region has the DNA TGTGCCAGCAGCTCGCAACAGACAGGGCGAGGTGGCTACACCTTC. Translation: CASSSQQTGRGGYTF.

The chain combines TRBV18 with TRBJ1-2; TRBD1 might be the D (6 bases). The CDR3 sequence is 13 residues long. V was clipped by 3 bases and J by 6 bases, with 11 bases between them. Germline lookup yields CDR1 KGHSH and CDR2 LQKENI. The CDR3 reads CASSPLDSDGYTF. The CDR3 nucleotides read TGTGCCAGCTCACCTTTGGACAGCGATGGCTACACCTTC.